The subject of this entry is one T cell receptor beta chain. The specificity of this receptor is unknown. Base qualities are not recorded, but no much larger clone differs from it by a single base. The data were obtained in a study of blood T cell repertoires in COVID-19 (dated by TCRdb to the early 2020s). Regarding the research as a whole: The collaborator samples originated in the United States, Italy and Spain and spanned the acute and convalescent phases of COVID-19. Samples were obtained from the ongoing ImmuneRACE study (first 160 participants) and from roughly 1,300 subjects provided by 6 global collaborators. A freely available public database, intended as a resource for researchers studying the immune response to SARS-CoV-2, is where the repertoires were released. The material from the prospective study consisted of cDNA or gDNA derived from T cells, B-cell-depleted T cells, or PBMCs. A de-identified subject ID, COVID-19 status, age in years and sex were almost always included in the sample metadata. Subjects who had been exposed to COVID-19, were actively infected with it, or had recovered from it provided the deeply sampled blood TCRbeta repertoires that made up the dataset. Where available, HLA class I and class II types were taken from metadata supplied by the sample provider and were not determined by assay-based typing.

In the prospective study, participants were roughly 18 to 100 years old, resided in 24 geographic areas of the United States, and were enrolled through a virtual design. To assign participants to cohorts, the prospective study relied on clinical history that participants themselves reported in a screening survey and a study questionnaire. ImmuneRACE Cohort 3 recovered participants were defined by two consecutive negative NP/OP PCR tests, healthcare professional clearance, or symptom resolution. Each participant in the prospective study had whole blood, serum and a nasopharyngeal or oropharyngeal swab collected by mobile phlebotomists. Prospective study participants could optionally give additional blood draws and questionnaires over a 2-month period. Blood samples from the prospective study were shipped frozen or at room temperature prior to DNA extraction. Broader findings and caveats from the paper: Clinical and demographic metadata were provided uncurated, with the amount varying by source and participant.

The immunoSEQ Assay, a bias-controlled multiplex PCR, was used to amplify TCRbeta CDR3 regions from genomic DNA. The study's processing was this. Within the assay, amplification of reference gene primers was used to estimate how many nucleated cells each sample contained. Sequence reads were collapsed and filtered to measure the absolute abundance of every unique TCRbeta CDR3 rearrangement. For each sample, productive Simpson clonality was calculated as the square root of Simpson's diversity index across productive rearrangements. This immuneACCESS table, as held by TCRdb, lists in-frame sequences with V and J called but not all clones. Of the missing ones, under half trace to an unresolved V gene in checked studies; the others have no known cause. The V and J calls and clone size are taken from that table; D and trimming were inferred from the DNA. This sample is represented by a few hundred thousand clones; approximately 83% of them were singletons. Of the sample, about 2% is held by the ten largest clones.

From a lookup of the germline V gene, CDR1 and CDR2 are LGHNA and YNFKEQ. Spanning cysteine to phenylalanine, the CDR3 consists of 16 amino acids. Only CDR3 DNA remains: 48 bases, in frame from the first base. Germline trimming amounts to 2 bases on V and 6 bases on J, with 8 as the count of junction bases outside the gene matches. The sequence is built from TRBV4-2 and TRBJ2-2; TRBD2 aligns with 8 central bases. The receptor was derived from a man aged 25 to 40 who had recovered from COVID-19. Sequencing was done on a sample of PBMCs or T cells enriched from blood (not recorded which). The base sequence is TGTGCCAGCAGCCAAAGGCATCGCGGGGGGTCCGGGGAGCTGTTTTTT. Its amino acids are CASSQRHRGGSGELFF.